Listed here is a single T cell receptor beta chain. What it binds is not known. The data were taken from a study of monozygotic twins with inflammatory bowel disease. Findings and limits, study-wide: IBD patients exhibited fewer clonotypes shared with other individuals than healthy twins, particularly with disease activity.

After skipping T cell sorting, the authors isolated total RNA from whole blood. Each of the TCR libraries took around 3.5 ug of total RNA. From its re-call of the 5' RACE reads, TCRdb lists each CDR3 protein once, without DNA. The sample has a few hundred thousand distinct CDR3 sequences. The CDR3 has 13 amino acids. The gene calls are TRBV12-3 or TRBV12-4 and TRBJ2-1; the D call from TCRdb, TRBD1, cannot be confirmed without DNA. The sample taken for sequencing was blood. This clonotype originated in a human donor with ulcerative colitis or Crohn's disease, or a healthy co-twin of an affected twin (not recorded which). The CDR3 reads CASSQTDSGEQFF.